This T cell receptor (beta chain) was recorded in a study of early T cells in non-severe SARS-CoV-2 infection. V lost 3 bases, J lost 3 bases, and 20 bases lay in between. Germline CDR1 reads DFQATT; CDR2 reads SNEGSKA (reference sequence). The CDR3 is 17 residues long. TCRdb fed the 5' RACE reads into MiXCR, producing one record per CDR3 protein. The profile covers approximately 73,000 distinct CDR3 sequences, with 9.5% to 15% appearing a single time and about 1% taken by the ten largest. Sequenced: whole blood. The receptor was isolated from an adult who was a healthcare worker with PCR-confirmed SARS-CoV-2 infection or an uninfected control (not recorded which). The chain employs TRBV20-1 and TRBJ2-2; TRBD1 is a possible D gene (6 bases). The CDR3 sequence is CSASHLGGSLDTGELFF. The DNA for the CDR3 is TGCAGTGCTAGCCACCTAGGGGGATCTCTTGACACCGGGGAGCTGTTTTTT.